The following is a TCR beta chain sequence with its context. This sample was taken from a study of blood T cell repertoires in COVID-19. Study-level information: Material from acute and convalescent COVID-19 was sourced from the United States, Italy and Spain.

The ends were cut back, 1 base at V and 4 bases at J, with 7 bases in the middle. The CDR3 covers 13 residues. Per the germline V gene, CDR1 is LGHNA and CDR2 is YSLEER. Per the authors' pipeline: Amplification of reference gene primers provided the estimated nucleated cell counts. The repertoire was sequenced with immunoSEQ multiplex PCR; TCRdb's copy has only in-frame clones and lacks some. That table furnishes V, J and clone size, whereas the DNA furnished D and trimming. The sample has about 86,000 clones, approximately 80% seen once. This TCR was recovered from a man aged 50 to 60 with acute or convalescent COVID-19. V gene TRBV4-3 combines with J gene TRBJ1-2; maybe TRBD1 (5 bases). The sequenced material came from peripheral blood. The CDR3 region is CASSQAQGYGYTF. CDR3 nucleotides: TGCGCCAGCAGCCAAGCCCAGGGCTATGGCTACACCTTC.